This T cell receptor (beta chain) was recorded in a study of T cells in Graves' hyperthyroidism and ophthalmopathy. General study findings and limits: A median about 6.5 months before onset, the model predicted ophthalmopathy.

Amplified regions were TCR beta CDR3 sequences from RNA transcripts. First-round RT-PCR with HTBI primers amplified the TCR CDR3 region. Via MiXCR, TCRdb re-called the multiplex PCR reads, giving one row per CDR3 protein. Among approximately 370,000 distinct CDR3 sequences, 17% were seen once, and the ten largest hold more than 30%. This clonotype was seen ten or more times. The antigen is undetermined. The length of the CDR3 is 17 residues. Germline CDR1 is MNHNS and CDR2 is SASEGT. The ends lost 1 base at V and 4 bases at J; junction bases unmatched: 7. The chain employs TRBV6-1 and TRBJ2-1, with 10 bases that match TRBD1. Sequencing was carried out using blood. The TCR sequence derives from a woman in her twenties or thirties with Graves' hyperthyroidism that later progressed to Graves' ophthalmopathy. The CDR3 region has the DNA TGTGCCAGCAGTGAAGAAGGTGGACAGGGGGTTTACAATGAGCAGTTCTTC. Translation: CASSEEGGQGVYNEQFF.